Listed below are T cell receptor beta chains from one sample, sequenced in a study of T cells in Graves' hyperthyroidism and ophthalmopathy. TCRdb reanalysed the multiplex PCR reads using MiXCR and keeps one entry per CDR3 protein. The sample has 600,000 to 900,000 distinct CDR3 sequences; around 17% are singletons. The source material was blood. Receptors originate from a man aged 18 to 29 with Graves' hyperthyroidism. CDR3s include the opening cysteine and the closing phenylalanine or tryptophan. Not every row has a clone size; where given, it reads once, few, many or a size class.

abundance,j_gene,v_gene,CDR3aa
NA,TRBJ1-5,TRBV27,CASSFGRWNQPQHF
many,TRBJ2-5,TRBV18,CASSPGTGPQETQYF
few,TRBJ2-5,TRBV18,CASSPPGRGETQYF
many,TRBJ2-7,TRBV28,CASSLWPERQVGSYEQYF
NA,TRBJ2-1,TRBV20-1,CSARLLAGPYNEQFF
many,TRBJ2-3,TRBV28,CASSQFRSTDTQYF
NA,TRBJ2-5,TRBV6-1,CASSSRGAMGETQYF
few,TRBJ2-7,TRBV4-2,CASSQEPGQEYEQYF
few,TRBJ2-2,TRBV5-5,CASRVAGVYTGELFF
many,TRBJ1-1,TRBV3-1,CASSPTGRIDEAFF
NA,TRBJ2-7,TRBV6-2/TRBV6-3,CASSYRPGVTLSYEQYF
NA,TRBJ1-5,TRBV27,CASSLFGPNQPQHF
many,TRBJ2-7,TRBV6-1,CASSSNTMEQYF
NA,TRBJ2-3,TRBV10-3,CAISESEAADTQYF
few,TRBJ1-6,TRBV3-1,CASSRATFNSPLHF
many,TRBJ2-7,TRBV28,CASSSPTGRQAWRQYF
many,TRBJ2-3,TRBV20-1,CSARPYGGGTDTQYF
many,TRBJ1-5,TRBV3-1,CASSQSPTGTGQPQHF
NA,TRBJ1-6,TRBV20-1,CSARVETVDSPLHF
many,TRBJ2-3,TRBV30,CAWSGAGVRDTQYF
few,TRBJ2-7,TRBV20-1,CSAPGTSEQQYF
many,TRBJ2-2,TRBV7-2,CASSFARGTGELFF
many,TRBJ1-6,TRBV20-1,CSARIDSRNSPLHF
many,TRBJ2-5,TRBV7-9,CASSLVTRYQETQYF
many,TRBJ2-3,TRBV28,CASSVRTGPPPLNTQYF
many,TRBJ2-3,TRBV7-2,CASSPTQGTQYF
many,TRBJ2-3,TRBV11-2,CASSLPVAGGISHTQYF
many,TRBJ2-7,TRBV20-1,CSAAGDRYEQYF